The clone carrying this T cell receptor beta chain came up once. Enrolled during active infection, Seattle patients were then followed longitudinally. This specimen comes from a study of blood T cell repertoires in COVID-19. As for the study in general: Acute and convalescent COVID-19 specimens originated in the United States, Italy and Spain. From T cells, B-cell-depleted T cells, or PBMCs came the material, which was cDNA or gDNA.

Original processing methods: By means of reference gene primer amplification, nucleated cell counts were estimated. Libraries were prepared by immunoSEQ multiplex PCR; TCRdb keeps only in-frame clonotypes and omits some of them. V, J and clone size reflect that table, while D and trimming were determined from the DNA. The data hold about 370,000 clones, with more than 80% observed a single time. Sequencing was performed on peripheral blood. The clonotype originates from a woman in her 30s with COVID-19, enrolled during active disease.

The CDR3 is CASSPRDRASTDTQYF. The CDR3 nucleotides are TGTGCCAGCTCACCGCGGGACAGGGCTAGCACAGATACGCAGTATTTT. The chain combines TRBV18 with TRBJ2-3; 9 bases align to TRBD1. CDR1 and CDR2 (germline): KGHSH, LQKENI. The CDR3 has 16 amino acids. V trimming: 3 bases; J trimming: 0 bases; junction bases outside the gene matches: 4.